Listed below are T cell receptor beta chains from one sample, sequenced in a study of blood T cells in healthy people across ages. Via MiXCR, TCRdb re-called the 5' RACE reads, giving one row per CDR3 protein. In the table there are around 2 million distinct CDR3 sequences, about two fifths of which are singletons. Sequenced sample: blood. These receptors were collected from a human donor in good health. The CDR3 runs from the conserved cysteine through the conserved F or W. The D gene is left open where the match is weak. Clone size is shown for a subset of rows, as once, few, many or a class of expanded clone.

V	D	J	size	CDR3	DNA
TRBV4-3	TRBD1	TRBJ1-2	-	CAGSHDQGGLYGYTF	TGCGCCGGCAGCCATGACCAGGGGGGGCTCTATGGCTACACCTTC
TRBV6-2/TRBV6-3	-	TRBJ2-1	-	CASNREYSYNEQFF	TGTGCCAGCAACAGGGAATACTCCTACAATGAGCAGTTCTTC
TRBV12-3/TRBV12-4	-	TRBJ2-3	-	CASSFSRDTEYF	TGTGCCAGCAGTTTTAGCAGAGATACGGAGTATTTT
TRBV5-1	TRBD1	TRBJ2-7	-	CASSPAGQGIHEQYF	TGCGCCAGCAGCCCAGCAGGACAGGGGATCCACGAGCAGTACTTC
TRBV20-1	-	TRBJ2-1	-	CSAELGQETQFF	TGCAGTGCGGAACTTGGGCAAGAGACCCAGTTCTTC
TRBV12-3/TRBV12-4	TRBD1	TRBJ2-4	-	CASSLAPGQGDGGAKNIQYF	TGTGCCAGCAGTTTAGCCCCGGGACAGGGAGATGGTGGAGCCAAAAACATTCAGTACTTC
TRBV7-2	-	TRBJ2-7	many	CASSRPGPYEQYF	TGTGCCAGCAGCCGTCCTGGTCCCTACGAGCAGTACTTC
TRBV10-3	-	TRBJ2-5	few	CAIRNLDRLYF	TGTGCCATCAGAAATTTAGACCGGTTGTACTTC
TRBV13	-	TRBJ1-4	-	CASSSTSASNEKLFF	TGTGCCAGCAGCTCCACGTCGGCCTCTAATGAAAAACTGTTTTTT
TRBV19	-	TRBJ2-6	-	CASSPWGVSSGANVLTF	TGTGCCAGTAGTCCGTGGGGCGTTAGCTCTGGGGCCAACGTCCTGACTTTC
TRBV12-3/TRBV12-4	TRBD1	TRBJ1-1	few	CASSSGTGTAFF	TGTGCCAGCAGCTCCGGGACAGGGACGGCTTTCTTT
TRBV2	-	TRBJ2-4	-	CASKMRLYVQYF	TGTGCCAGCAAGATGCGTTTGTACGTGCAGTACTTC
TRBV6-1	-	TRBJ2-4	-	CASSEVKKQYF	TGTGCCAGCAGTGAAGTCAAGAAGCAGTACTTC
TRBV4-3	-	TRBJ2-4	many	CASSHDSSRNIQYF	TGCGCCAGCAGCCACGACAGCTCGCGGAACATTCAGTACTTC
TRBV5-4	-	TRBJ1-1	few	CASSPYRDKLTEAFF	TGTGCCAGCAGCCCTTACCGGGACAAGTTGACTGAAGCTTTCTTT
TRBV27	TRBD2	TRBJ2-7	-	CASSPGGGYYEQYF	TGTGCCAGCTCTCCGGGCGGGGGGTACTACGAGCAGTACTTC
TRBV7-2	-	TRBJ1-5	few	CASSLTGRVNQPQHF	TGTGCCAGCAGCTTAACCGGCAGAGTGAATCAGCCCCAGCATTTT
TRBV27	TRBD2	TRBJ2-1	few	CASSLLLAGGPYNEQFF	TGTGCCAGCAGTTTGCTCCTAGCGGGGGGGCCCTACAATGAGCAGTTCTTC
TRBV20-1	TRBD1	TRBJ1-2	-	CSARPGQGAGGYTF	TGCAGTGCTAGACCGGGACAGGGGGCGGGCGGCTACACCTTC
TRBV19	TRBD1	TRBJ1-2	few	CASSIGQGANYGYTF	TGTGCCAGTAGTATCGGGCAGGGGGCTAACTATGGCTACACCTTC
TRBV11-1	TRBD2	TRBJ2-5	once	CASSLFPAGARETQYF	TGTGCCAGCAGCTTATTTCCAGCGGGAGCCCGGGAGACCCAGTACTTC
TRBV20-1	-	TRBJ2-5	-	CSAMGTSFGETQYF	TGCAGTGCTATGGGAACTAGCTTCGGAGAGACCCAGTACTTC
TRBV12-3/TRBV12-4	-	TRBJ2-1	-	CASSLFARNEQFF	TGTGCCAGCAGTTTATTTGCACGCAATGAGCAGTTCTTC
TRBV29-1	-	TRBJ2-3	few	CSDGDTDTQYF	TGCAGCGACGGGGACACAGATACGCAGTATTTT
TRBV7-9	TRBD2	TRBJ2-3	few	CASRRLAGFLTDTQYF	TGTGCCAGCAGGCGACTAGCGGGGTTCCTCACAGATACGCAGTATTTT
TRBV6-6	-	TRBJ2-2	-	CASSFEGELFF	TGTGCCAGCAGTTTTGAAGGGGAGCTGTTTTTT
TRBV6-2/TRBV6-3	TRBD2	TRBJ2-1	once	CASQNSGGNEQFF	TGTGCCAGCCAGAATAGCGGGGGGAATGAGCAGTTCTTC
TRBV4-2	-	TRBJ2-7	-	CASSQDGQGYDEQYF	TGTGCCAGCAGCCAAGATGGCCAGGGGTACGACGAGCAGTACTTC
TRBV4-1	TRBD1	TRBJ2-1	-	CASSLRQGDSYNEQFF	TGCGCCAGCAGCCTACGACAGGGCGACTCCTACAATGAGCAGTTCTTC
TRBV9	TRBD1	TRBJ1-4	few	CASSPRGTGGTNEKLFF	TGTGCCAGCAGCCCCCGTGGGACAGGGGGCACTAATGAAAAACTGTTTTTT
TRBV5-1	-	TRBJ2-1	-	CASGHGNEQFF	TGCGCCAGCGGCCACGGCAATGAGCAGTTCTTC
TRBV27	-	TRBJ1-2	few	CACSLSAGYGYTF	TGTGCCTGCAGTTTATCGGCAGGCTATGGCTACACCTTC
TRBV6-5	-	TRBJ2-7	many	CASSSAGLLYEQYF	TGTGCCAGCAGTTCCGCGGGACTCCTCTACGAGCAGTACTTC
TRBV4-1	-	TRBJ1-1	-	CASSLEPGGPAFF	TGCGCCAGCAGCCTAGAGCCGGGTGGACCGGCTTTCTTT
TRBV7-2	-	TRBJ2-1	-	CASSPTRGTKQFF	TGTGCCAGCAGCCCCACCAGAGGTACTAAGCAGTTCTTC
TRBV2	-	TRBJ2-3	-	CASSRLVTDTQYF	TGTGCCAGCAGTAGGTTAGTCACAGATACGCAGTATTTT
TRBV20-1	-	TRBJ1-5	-	CSASHGMSNQPQHF	TGCAGTGCTAGTCACGGGATGAGCAATCAGCCCCAGCATTTT
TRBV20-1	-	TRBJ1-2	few	CSARIIPGGVGYTF	TGCAGTGCTAGAATTATACCCGGCGGGGTTGGCTACACCTTC
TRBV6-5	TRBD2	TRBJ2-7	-	CASTGGDGGIYEQYF	TGTGCCAGCACTGGGGGGGACGGGGGGATTTACGAGCAGTACTTC
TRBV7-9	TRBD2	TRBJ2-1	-	CASSGLSGANEQFF	TGTGCCAGCAGCGGACTCAGCGGGGCTAATGAGCAGTTCTTC
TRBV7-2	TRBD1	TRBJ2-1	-	CASSSGDSPRRNEQFF	TGTGCCAGCAGCTCTGGGGACAGCCCGAGGAGGAATGAGCAGTTCTTC
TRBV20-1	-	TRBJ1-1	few	CSARYVRGAEPEAFF	TGCAGTGCTAGATATGTACGGGGGGCCGAACCTGAAGCTTTCTTT
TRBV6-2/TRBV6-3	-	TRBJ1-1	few	CASSYGAGLAEAFF	TGTGCCAGCAGTTACGGGGCAGGGCTGGCGGAAGCTTTCTTT